This is a list of T cell receptor beta chains from one sample in a study of T cell repertoires in cytomegalovirus infection. Their target antigens are unknown. MiXCR, run by TCRdb on the reads, gives a single entry per CDR3 protein. The data contain roughly 860,000 distinct CDR3 sequences, about 30% of them singletons. The sequenced sample was cultured CD8+ T cells from PBMCs, obtained from culture after CMV antigen stimulation. These receptors were collected from a human donor in good health (CMV status not recorded). Some clones in this sample may be carry-over from other donors' samples. Each CDR3 is given with its conserved first and last residue. A D gene is named only where the DNA matches it firmly. A clone size is listed for some rows: how often the clone was seen (once, few, many), or a class if it is expanded.

j_call v_call d_call clone_size cdr3_nt cdr3_aa
TRBJ1-1 TRBV7-9 TRBD1 few TGTGCGTCGGCGGGACAGGGCCCCGGAGAGACTGAAGCTTTCTTT CASAGQGPGETEAFF
TRBJ1-1 TRBV19 . few TGTGCCAGTAGTATGCAGGTGAAATTGGACGGTCGAACAACTGAAGCTTTCTTT CASSMQVKLDGRTTEAFF
TRBJ1-6 TRBV6-5 . . TGTGCCAGCAGTTACGACCAGGACGAATATTCACCCCTCCACTTT CASSYDQDEYSPLHF
TRBJ2-1 TRBV29-1 TRBD1 . TGCAGCGTTGAAGATCCAGGGACAGGGGGTTTGAGTGAGCAGTTCTTC CSVEDPGTGGLSEQFF
TRBJ2-4 TRBV7-2 . many TGTGCCAGCAGCTTAGGATGGCAGGGACTTGACATTCAGTACTTC CASSLGWQGLDIQYF
TRBJ2-3 TRBV14 . few TGTGCCAGCAGCCCCGGTTTAGGGCGCGCGCAGTATTTT CASSPGLGRAQYF
TRBJ1-5 TRBV15 TRBD1 . TGTGCCACCTCTCCGGACTTGACAGGGTACCAGCCCCAGCATTTT CATSPDLTGYQPQHF
TRBJ1-1 TRBV10-1 . . TGCGCCAGCAGTGAGCAGAGGGACACTGAAGCTTTCTTT CASSEQRDTEAFF
TRBJ2-1 TRBV19 . . TGTGCCACCTCCCGGGGGACAGACGGCTACAATGAGCAGTTCTTC CATSRGTDGYNEQFF
TRBJ1-4 TRBV11-2 TRBD1 . TGTGCCAGCAGCCTCAGGACAGGGGTCGAAAAACTGTTTTTT CASSLRTGVEKLFF
TRBJ1-1 TRBV7-9 . . TGTGCCAGCAGGAGGACGGGCACTGGATTCTTT CASRRTGTGFF
TRBJ2-1 TRBV5-3 . . TGTGCCAGAAGCTTTCGGGACCGCTCCTACAATGAGCAGTTCTTC CARSFRDRSYNEQFF
TRBJ1-2 TRBV4-1 . . TGCGCCAGCAGCCAAATCACGGGTGGCGGCTATGGCTACACCTTC CASSQITGGGYGYTF
TRBJ2-5 TRBV6-1 . few TGTGCCAGCAGTGAAACCGGGTGGAGGGGGGGGGAGACCCAGTACTTC CASSETGWRGGETQYF
TRBJ2-1 TRBV5-1 . . TGCGCCAGCAGCTTGGGACACTCCGGGGTTTACAATGAGCAGTTCTTC CASSLGHSGVYNEQFF
TRBJ2-3 TRBV27 . few TGTGCCAGCTCGAGGGAATTCACAGATACGCAGTATTTT CASSREFTDTQYF
TRBJ2-1 TRBV20-1 TRBD2 . TGCAGTGCTTGGACTAGCGCCGCCTTGGGAGTAAATGAGCAGTTCTTC CSAWTSAALGVNEQFF
TRBJ1-2 TRBV6-6 TRBD1 . TGTGCCAGCGAGGGGACAGCCCAACCTGGCTACACCTTC CASEGTAQPGYTF
TRBJ1-5 TRBV19 . few TGTGCCAGTAGTATTGGGCTACCCAGGACCATCAATCAGCCCCAGCATTTT CASSIGLPRTINQPQHF
TRBJ2-3 TRBV6-2/TRBV6-3 TRBD2 . TGTGCCAGCAGTTCACTAGCGGGGGGTGTCACAGATACGCAGTATTTT CASSSLAGGVTDTQYF
TRBJ2-3 TRBV4-1 TRBD2 . TGCGCCAGCAGCCAAGGGTTTAGCGGGCCCTCCGATACGCAGTATTTT CASSQGFSGPSDTQYF
TRBJ2-3 TRBV6-1 . few TGTGCCAGCACCTCGGGAGATACGCAGTATTTT CASTSGDTQYF
TRBJ2-1 TRBV6-5 TRBD2 . TGTGCCAGCAATCCGGGACTAGCGGGGGCGATCTCCTACAATGAGCAGTTCTTC CASNPGLAGAISYNEQFF
TRBJ2-3 TRBV28 . few TGTGCCAGCAGTTCCAAAACGACATCCCGAAGGGCAGATACGCAGTATTTT CASSSKTTSRRADTQYF
TRBJ1-5 TRBV6-1 . . TGTGCCAGCAGTGAAAGGAATGGACCCAATCAGCCCCAGCATTTT CASSERNGPNQPQHF
TRBJ1-4 TRBV12-3/TRBV12-4 TRBD1 . TGTGCCAGCAGCTACAGGGGGCTAGGGGTTGAAAAACTGTTTTTT CASSYRGLGVEKLFF
TRBJ2-7 TRBV15 . . TGTGCCACAAAGCACGGGTCCTACGAGCAGTACTTC CATKHGSYEQYF
TRBJ1-1 TRBV7-9 . many TGTGCCAGCAGTCCCCATAGTGCCCTCCTTAACACTGAAGCTTTCTTT CASSPHSALLNTEAFF